The source of this T cell receptor (beta chain) is a study of long-term antiretroviral therapy in people with HIV. The V gene lost 3 bases and the J gene lost 5 bases, with 17 bases spanning the gap. Germline V gene lookup returns CDR1 MNHEY and CDR2 SMNVEV (reference sequence). The CDR3 runs to 16 residues. In the United States, treatment was given to all participants with HIV. Survey-level resolution applied to immunoSEQ assay v3.0. Each sample had sequencing targeting about 40,000-55,000 T-cell genomes. Data came from immunoSEQ multiplex PCR; TCRdb stores just in-frame clones and leaves some out. This sample yields under 30,000 clones, of which more than 85% are seen a single time; roughly 4% belongs to the top ten.

This TCR came from a woman under 40 with HIV. The chain combines TRBV27 with TRBJ1-5, with D perhaps matching TRBD1 (5 bases). Material: unsorted PBMCs, obtained 1.9 years after starting antiretroviral therapy. The CDR3 sequence is CASSFSGQGSHQPQHF. The CDR3 DNA sequence: TGTGCCAGCAGTTTCTCCGGGCAGGGCAGTCATCAGCCCCAGCATTTT.